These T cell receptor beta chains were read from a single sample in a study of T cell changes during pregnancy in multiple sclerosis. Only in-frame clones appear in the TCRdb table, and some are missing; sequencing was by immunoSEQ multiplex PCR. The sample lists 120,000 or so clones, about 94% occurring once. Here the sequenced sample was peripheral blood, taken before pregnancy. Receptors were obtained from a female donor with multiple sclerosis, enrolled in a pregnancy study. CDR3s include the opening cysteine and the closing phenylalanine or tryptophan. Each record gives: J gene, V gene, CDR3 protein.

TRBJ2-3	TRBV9	CASSERTGASTDTQYF
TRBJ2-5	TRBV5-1	CASSSSTGSRETQYF
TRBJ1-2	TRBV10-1	CASSDGRDYTF
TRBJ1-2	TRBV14	CASSQDRGYGYTF
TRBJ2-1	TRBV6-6	CASSSPPGQGFNEQFF
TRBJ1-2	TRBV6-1	CASSESQGYGYTF
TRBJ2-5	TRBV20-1	CSARTEETQYF
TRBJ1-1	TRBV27	CANVTGGKRRTEAFF
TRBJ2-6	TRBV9	CASSVGGAGANVLTF
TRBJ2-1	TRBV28	CASSSPGGRASGMNYNEQFF
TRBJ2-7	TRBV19	CASSIEISGQPTYEQYF
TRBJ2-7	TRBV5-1	CASSWIPGHTYEQYF
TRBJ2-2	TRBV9	CASSVDSRGNTGELFF
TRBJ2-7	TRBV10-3	CAIRPGGQDEQYF
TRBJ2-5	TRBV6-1	CASSHRVQETQYF
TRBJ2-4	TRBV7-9	CASSPQGRNIQYF
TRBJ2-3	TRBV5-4	CASSLDRTDTQYF
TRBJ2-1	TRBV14	CASSLTPGRGNEQFF
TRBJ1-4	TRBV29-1	CSVDGGGDEKLFF
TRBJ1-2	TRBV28	CASSSAGQGSNYGYTF
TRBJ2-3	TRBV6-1	CASSEGGGDTQYF
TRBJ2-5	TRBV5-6	CASSSGQVWETRYF
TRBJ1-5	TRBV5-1	CASSLDGGSNQPQHF
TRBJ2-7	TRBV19	CASTAGAYGEQYF
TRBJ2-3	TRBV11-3	CASSLQTGGGTQYF
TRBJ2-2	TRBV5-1	CASSLVGTVFTGELFF
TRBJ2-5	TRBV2	CASDSFRTDSQETQYF
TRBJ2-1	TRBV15	CATSRDLRQANNEQFF
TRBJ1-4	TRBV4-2	CASSRDKYEKLFF
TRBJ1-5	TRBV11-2	CASSDRGISNQPQHF
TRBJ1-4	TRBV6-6	CASSPGTGTEKLFF
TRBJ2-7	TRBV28	CARFVGTGGLGEQYF
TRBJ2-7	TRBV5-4	CASSLGRGGSYEQYF
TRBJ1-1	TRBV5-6	CASSWSRNTEAFF
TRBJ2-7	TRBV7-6	CASSLVAGQGHEQYF
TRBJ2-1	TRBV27	CASSNDFWSSRSYNEQFF
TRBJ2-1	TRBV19	CACRDLAGGNEQFF
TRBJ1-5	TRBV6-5	CASSRRGPRQPQHF
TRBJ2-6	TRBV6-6	CASSYLTSSGANVLTF
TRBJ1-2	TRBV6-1	CASSEYEAKLRYGYTF
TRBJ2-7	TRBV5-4	CASSSAGLAGIAGGYEQYF
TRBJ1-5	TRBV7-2	CASSSGDRYNQPQHF
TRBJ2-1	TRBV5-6	CASSLAGGRPEQFF
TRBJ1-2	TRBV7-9	CASSLQGHYGYTF
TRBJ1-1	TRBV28	CASSPPRGMNTEAFF
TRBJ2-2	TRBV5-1	CASSRQGAIGELFF
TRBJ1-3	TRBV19	CASTGLPSGNTIYF
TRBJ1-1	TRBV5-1	CASSLGSDRAEAFF
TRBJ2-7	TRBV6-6	CASSSTSGSIPYEQYF
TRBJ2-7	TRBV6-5	CASSYQDRDYYEQYF
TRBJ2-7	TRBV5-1	CASSTRTAPSEQYF
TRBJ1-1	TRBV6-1	CASLRVLNTEAFF
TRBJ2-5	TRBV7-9	CASSLKVGQSIQETQYF
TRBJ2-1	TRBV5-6	CASSLEGLAVINNEQFF
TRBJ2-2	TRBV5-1	CASSPAGHTGELFF